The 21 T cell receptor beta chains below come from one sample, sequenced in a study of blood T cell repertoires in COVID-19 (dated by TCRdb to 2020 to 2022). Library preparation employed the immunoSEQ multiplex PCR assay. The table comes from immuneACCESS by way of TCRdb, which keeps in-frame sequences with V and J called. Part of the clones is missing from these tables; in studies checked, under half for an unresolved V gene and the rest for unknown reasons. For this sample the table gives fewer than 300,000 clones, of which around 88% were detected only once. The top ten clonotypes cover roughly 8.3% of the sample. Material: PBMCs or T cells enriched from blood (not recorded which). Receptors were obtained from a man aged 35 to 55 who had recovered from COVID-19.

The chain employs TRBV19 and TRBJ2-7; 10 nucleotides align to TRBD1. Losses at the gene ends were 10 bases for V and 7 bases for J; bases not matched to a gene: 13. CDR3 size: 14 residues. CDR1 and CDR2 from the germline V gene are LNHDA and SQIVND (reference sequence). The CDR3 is CATKTGGRITEQYF. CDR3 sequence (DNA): TGTGCCACGAAGACAGGGGGCCGGATAACAGAGCAGTACTTC.

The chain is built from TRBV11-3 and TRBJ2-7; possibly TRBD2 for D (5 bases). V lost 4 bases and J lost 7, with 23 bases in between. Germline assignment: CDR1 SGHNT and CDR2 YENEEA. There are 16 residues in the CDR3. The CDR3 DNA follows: TGTGCCAGCAGCTCCTTAGATTTGGCCCGACCGGGGGAGCAGTACTTC. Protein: CASSSLDLARPGEQYF.

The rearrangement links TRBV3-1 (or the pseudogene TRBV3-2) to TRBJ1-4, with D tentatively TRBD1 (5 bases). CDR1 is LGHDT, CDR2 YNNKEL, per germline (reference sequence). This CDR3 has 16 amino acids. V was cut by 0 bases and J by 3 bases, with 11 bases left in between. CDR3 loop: CASSQDLGTSNEKLFF. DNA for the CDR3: TGTGCCAGCAGCCAAGATCTGGGGACTTCTAATGAAAAACTGTTTTTT.

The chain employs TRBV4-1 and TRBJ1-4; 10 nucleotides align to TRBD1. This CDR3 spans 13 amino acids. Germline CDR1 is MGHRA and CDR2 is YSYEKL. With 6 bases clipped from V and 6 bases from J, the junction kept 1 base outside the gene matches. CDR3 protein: CASRGQGDEKLFF. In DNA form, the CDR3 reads TGCGCCAGCAGAGGACAGGGGGATGAAAAACTGTTTTTT.

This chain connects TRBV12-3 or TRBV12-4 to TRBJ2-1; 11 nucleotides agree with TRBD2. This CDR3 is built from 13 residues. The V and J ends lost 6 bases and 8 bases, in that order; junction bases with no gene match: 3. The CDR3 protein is CASSLSGGDEQFF. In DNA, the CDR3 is TGTGCCAGCAGCCTTAGCGGGGGGGATGAGCAGTTCTTC.

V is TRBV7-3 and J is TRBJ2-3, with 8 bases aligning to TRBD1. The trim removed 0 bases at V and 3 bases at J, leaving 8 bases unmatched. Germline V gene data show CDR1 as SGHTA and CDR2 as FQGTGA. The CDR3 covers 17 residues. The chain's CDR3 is CASSLTSLGQGTDTQYF. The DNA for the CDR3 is TGTGCCAGCAGCTTAACGAGCCTAGGACAGGGAACAGATACGCAGTATTTT. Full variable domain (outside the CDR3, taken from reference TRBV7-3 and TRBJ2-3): GAGVSQTPSNKVTEKGKYVELRCDPISGHTALYWYRQSLGQGPEFLIYFQGTGAADDSGLPNDRFFAVRPEGSVSTLKIQRTERGDSAVYLCASSLTSLGQGTDTQYFGPGTRLTVL.

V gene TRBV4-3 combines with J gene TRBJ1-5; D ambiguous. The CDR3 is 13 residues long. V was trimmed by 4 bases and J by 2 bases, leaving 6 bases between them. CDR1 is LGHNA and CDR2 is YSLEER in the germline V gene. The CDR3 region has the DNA TGCGCCAGCAGCCCCGGTGGCAATCAGCCCCAGCATTTT. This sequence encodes CASSPGGNQPQHF.

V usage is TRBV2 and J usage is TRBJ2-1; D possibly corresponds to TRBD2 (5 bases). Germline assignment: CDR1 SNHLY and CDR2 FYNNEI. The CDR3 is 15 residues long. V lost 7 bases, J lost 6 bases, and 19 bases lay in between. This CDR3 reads CASTEEILKSNEQFF. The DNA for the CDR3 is TGTGCCAGCACGGAGGAAATTCTCAAAAGCAATGAGCAGTTCTTC.

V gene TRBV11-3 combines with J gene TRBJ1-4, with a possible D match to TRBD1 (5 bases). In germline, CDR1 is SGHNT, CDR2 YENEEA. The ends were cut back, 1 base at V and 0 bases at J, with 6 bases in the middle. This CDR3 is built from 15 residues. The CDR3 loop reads CASSLGGATNEKLFF. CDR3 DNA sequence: TGTGCCAGCAGCTTAGGGGGCGCAACTAATGAAAAACTGTTTTTT. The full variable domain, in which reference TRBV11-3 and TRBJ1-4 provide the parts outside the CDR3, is EAGVVQSPRYKIIEKKQPVAFWCNPISGHNTLYWYLQNLGQGPELLIRYENEEAVDDSQLPKDRFSAERLKGVDSTLKIQPAELGDSAVYLCASSLGGATNEKLFFGSGTQLSVL.

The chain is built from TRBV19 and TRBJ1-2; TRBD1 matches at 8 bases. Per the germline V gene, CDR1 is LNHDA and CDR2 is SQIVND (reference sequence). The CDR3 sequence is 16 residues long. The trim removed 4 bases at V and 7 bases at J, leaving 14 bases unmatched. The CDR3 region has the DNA TGTGCCAGTAGTACCGAGGTCATCCCAGGGGGCGGTGGCTACACCTTC. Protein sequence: CASSTEVIPGGGGYTF. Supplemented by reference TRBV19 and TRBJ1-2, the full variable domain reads DGGITQSPKYLFRKEGQNVTLSCEQNLNHDAMYWYRQDPGQGLRLIYYSQIVNDFQKGDIAEGYSVSREKKESFPLTVTSAQKNPTAFYLCASSTEVIPGGGGYTFGSGTRLTVV.

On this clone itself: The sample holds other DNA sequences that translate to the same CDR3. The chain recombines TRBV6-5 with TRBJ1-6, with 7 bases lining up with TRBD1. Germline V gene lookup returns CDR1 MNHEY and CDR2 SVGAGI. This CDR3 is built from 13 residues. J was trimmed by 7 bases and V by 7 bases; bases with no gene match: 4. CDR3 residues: CASTGRGNSPLHF. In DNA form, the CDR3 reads TGTGCCAGCACCGGCAGGGGGAATTCACCCCTCCACTTT.

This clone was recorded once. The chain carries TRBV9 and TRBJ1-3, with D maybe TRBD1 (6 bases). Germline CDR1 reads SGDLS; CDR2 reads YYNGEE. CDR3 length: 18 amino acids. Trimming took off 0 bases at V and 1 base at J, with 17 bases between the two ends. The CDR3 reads CASSVGAGDHASGNTIYF. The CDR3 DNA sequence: TGTGCCAGCAGCGTAGGGGCAGGGGACCACGCATCTGGAAACACCATATATTTT. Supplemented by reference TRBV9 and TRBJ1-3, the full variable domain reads DSGVTQTPKHLITATGQRVTLRCSPRSGDLSVYWYQQSLDQGLQFLIQYYNGEERAKGNILERFSAQQFPDLHSELNLSSLELGDSALYFCASSVGAGDHASGNTIYFGEGSWLTVV.

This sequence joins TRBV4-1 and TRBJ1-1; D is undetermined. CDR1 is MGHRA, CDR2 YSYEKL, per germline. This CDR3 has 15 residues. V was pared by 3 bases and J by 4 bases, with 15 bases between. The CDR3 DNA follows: TGCGCCAGCAGCCACTTCAGGCCGGCGGGCACTGAAGCTTTCTTT. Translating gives CASSHFRPAGTEAFF.

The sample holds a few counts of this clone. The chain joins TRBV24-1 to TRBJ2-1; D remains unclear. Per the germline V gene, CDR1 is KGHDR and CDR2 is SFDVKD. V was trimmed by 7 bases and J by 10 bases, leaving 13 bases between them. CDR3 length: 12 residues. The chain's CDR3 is CATRGPGGEQFF. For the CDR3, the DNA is TGTGCCACCAGGGGCCCTGGTGGGGAGCAGTTCTTC.

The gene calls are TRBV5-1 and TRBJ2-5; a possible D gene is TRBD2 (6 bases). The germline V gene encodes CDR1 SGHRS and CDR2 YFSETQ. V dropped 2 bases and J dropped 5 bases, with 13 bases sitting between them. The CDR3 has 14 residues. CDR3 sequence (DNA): TGCGCCAGCAGCTTACAAGGGACTCCGGAGACCCAGTACTTC. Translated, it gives CASSLQGTPETQYF.

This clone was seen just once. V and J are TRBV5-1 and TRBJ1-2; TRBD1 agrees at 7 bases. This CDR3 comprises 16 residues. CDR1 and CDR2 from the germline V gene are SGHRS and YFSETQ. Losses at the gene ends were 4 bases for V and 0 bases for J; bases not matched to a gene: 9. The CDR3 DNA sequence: TGCGCCAGCAGCCAGAGACGGGACAGCTCTAACTATGGCTACACCTTC. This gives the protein CASSQRRDSSNYGYTF.

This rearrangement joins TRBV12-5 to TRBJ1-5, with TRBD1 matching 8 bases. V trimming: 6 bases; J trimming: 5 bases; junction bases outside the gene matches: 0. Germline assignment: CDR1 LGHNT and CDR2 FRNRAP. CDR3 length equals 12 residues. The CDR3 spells CASGDRDQPQHF. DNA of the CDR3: TGTGCTAGTGGGGACAGGGATCAGCCCCAGCATTTT. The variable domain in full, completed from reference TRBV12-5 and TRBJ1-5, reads DARVTQTPRHKVTEMGQEVTMRCQPILGHNTVFWYRQTMMQGLELLAYFRNRAPLDDSGMPKDRFSAEMPDATLATLKIQPSEPRDSAVYFCASGDRDQPQHFGDGTRLSIL.

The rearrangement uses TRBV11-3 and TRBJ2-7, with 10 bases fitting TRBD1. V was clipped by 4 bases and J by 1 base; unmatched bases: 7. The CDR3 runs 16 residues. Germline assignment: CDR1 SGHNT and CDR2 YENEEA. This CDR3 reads CASSSRDRGRSYEQYF. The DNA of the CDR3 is TGTGCCAGCAGCTCTCGGGACAGGGGACGTTCCTACGAGCAGTACTTC. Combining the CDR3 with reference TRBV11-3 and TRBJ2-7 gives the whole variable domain EAGVVQSPRYKIIEKKQPVAFWCNPISGHNTLYWYLQNLGQGPELLIRYENEEAVDDSQLPKDRFSAERLKGVDSTLKIQPAELGDSAVYLCASSSRDRGRSYEQYFGPGTRLTVT.

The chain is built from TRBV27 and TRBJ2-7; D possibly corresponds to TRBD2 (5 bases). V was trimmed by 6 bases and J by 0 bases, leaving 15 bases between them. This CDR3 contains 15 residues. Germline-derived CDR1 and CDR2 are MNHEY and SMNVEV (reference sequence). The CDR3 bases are TGTGCCAGCAGCCGGACCCTCGAGGGCTCCTACGAGCAGTACTTC. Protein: CASSRTLEGSYEQYF.

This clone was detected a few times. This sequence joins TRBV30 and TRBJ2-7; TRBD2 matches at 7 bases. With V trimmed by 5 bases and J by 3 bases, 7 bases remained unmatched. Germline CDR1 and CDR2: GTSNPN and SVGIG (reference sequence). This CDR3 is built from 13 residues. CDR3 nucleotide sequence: TGTGCCTGGGGTCGGGGGGTCGGCTACGAGCAGTACTTC. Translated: CAWGRGVGYEQYF.

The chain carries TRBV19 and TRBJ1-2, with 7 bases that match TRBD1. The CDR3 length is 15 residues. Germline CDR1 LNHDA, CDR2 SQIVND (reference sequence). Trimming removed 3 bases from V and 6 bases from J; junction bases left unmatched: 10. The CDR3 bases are TGTGCCAGTAGTATTACAGGGGCCCGGCAGGATGGCTACACCTTC. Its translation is CASSITGARQDGYTF. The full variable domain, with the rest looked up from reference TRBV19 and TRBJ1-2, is DGGITQSPKYLFRKEGQNVTLSCEQNLNHDAMYWYRQDPGQGLRLIYYSQIVNDFQKGDIAEGYSVSREKKESFPLTVTSAQKNPTAFYLCASSITGARQDGYTFGSGTRLTVV.